The 30 T cell receptor beta chains below come from one sample, sequenced in a study of blood T cells in healthy people across ages. With a J-beta primer mix and a sample-barcoded 5' primer, a second PCR ran about 6 to 11 cycles. TCRdb re-called the 5' RACE reads through MiXCR, storing one row per CDR3 protein. In the table there are about 640,000 distinct CDR3 sequences, about 54% of which are singletons. The sample comprised blood. These receptors all come from a man aged 60-69 years in good health.

The V and J genes are TRBV6-5 and TRBJ1-5, with TRBD1 as a possible D gene (5 bases). The CDR3 length is 16 residues. Germline V gene lookup returns CDR1 MNHEY and CDR2 SVGAGI. Trimming cost V 0 bases and J 6 bases, with 15 bases left between them. CDR3 protein: CASSYSTGPIRQPQHF. The CDR3 DNA reads TGTGCCAGCAGTTACTCGACGGGGCCCATCCGTCAGCCCCAGCATTTT.

The genes are TRBV5-4 and TRBJ1-1; D gene unclear. This CDR3 region has 13 residues. V dropped 4 bases and J dropped 1 base, with 8 bases sitting between them. Germline V lookup: CDR1 SGHNT, CDR2 YYREEE (reference sequence). CDR3 bases: TGTGCCAGCAGCCTTCCGGCGAACACTGAAGCTTTCTTT. As protein: CASSLPANTEAFF.

This clonotype was found a few times. The CDR3 nucleotides read TGCGCCAGCAGTAGGGCGGGACAACTCTACGAGCAGTACTTC. Amino acid sequence: CASSRAGQLYEQYF. This rearrangement joins TRBV5-1 to TRBJ2-7; possibly TRBD1 or TRBD2 for D (6 bases each). Germline CDR1 SGHRS, CDR2 YFSETQ. V was trimmed by 5 bases and J by 3 bases, leaving 15 bases between them. The CDR3 loop spans 14 amino acids.

The chain links TRBV7-9 to TRBJ2-1; tentatively, D is TRBD1 (6 bases). CDR3 size: 17 residues. From germline, CDR1 is SEHNR and CDR2 FQNEAQ (reference sequence). The germline V and J ends were trimmed by 2 bases and 2 bases, with 16 bases remaining between them. The DNA of the CDR3 is TGTGCCAGCAGCTTATTCGGGTCGCAGGGGACCTACAATGAGCAGTTCTTC. It codes for CASSLFGSQGTYNEQFF.

This chain uses TRBV28 with TRBJ2-5; no reliable D call. The CDR3 is 13 amino acids. Germline CDR1 is MDHEN and CDR2 is SYDVKM. V was pared by 4 bases and J by 5 bases, with 11 bases between. CDR3 in DNA: TGTGCCAGCAGTTCCCCTCCTGTGGAGACCCAGTACTTC. Translation gives CASSSPPVETQYF.

This rearrangement joins TRBV27 to TRBJ2-5, with D tentatively TRBD2 (6 bases). The ends were cut back, 7 bases at V and 11 bases at J, with 23 bases in the middle. Germline V gene sequence: CDR1 MNHEY, CDR2 SMNVEV (reference sequence). CDR3 length equals 14 residues. CDR3 coding DNA: TGTGCCAGCACCGGGAGAGGGTTCCATGGGGAGCAGTACTTC. Translated: CASTGRGFHGEQYF.

The rearrangement links TRBV5-1 to TRBJ1-2, with D perhaps TRBD1 (6 bases). V shed 5 bases and J shed 6 bases, with 17 bases lying between them. CDR3 size: 14 residues. Germline V gene sequence: CDR1 SGHRS, CDR2 YFSETQ. The CDR3 DNA reads as TGCGCCAGCAGTTACCAGGGGCCCCTTGATGGCTACACCTTC. It encodes CASSYQGPLDGYTF. The full variable domain, with the rest looked up from reference TRBV5-1 and TRBJ1-2, is KAGVTQTPRYLIKTRGQQVTLSCSPISGHRSVSWYQQTPGQGLQFLFEYFSETQRNKGNFPGRFSGRQFSNSRSEMNVSTLELGDSALYLCASSYQGPLDGYTFGSGTRLTVV.

The chain uses TRBV20-1 and TRBJ1-2; D gene unclear. Trimming removed 4 bases at V and 8 bases at J, with 14 bases between. There are 12 residues in the CDR3. Germline V gives CDR1 DFQATT, CDR2 SNEGSKA (reference sequence). CDR3 nucleotides: TGCAGTGCTATGTCGGAGGCAGGAGGCTACACCTTC. The encoded protein is CSAMSEAGGYTF.

This sequence joins TRBV5-1 and TRBJ2-7; D unclear. This CDR3 has 15 amino acids. Trimming took 6 bases from V and 7 from J, leaving 23 bases between them. Per germline, CDR1 SGHRS and CDR2 YFSETQ. CDR3 region: CASTLSTVSYNEQYF. In DNA, the CDR3 is TGCGCCAGCACGTTGTCAACAGTCTCCTACAATGAGCAGTACTTC.

This clonotype was recorded a few times. This chain joins TRBV9 and TRBJ1-2; possible D gene TRBD1, 6 bases. Germline V gene lookup returns CDR1 SGDLS and CDR2 YYNGEE. V lost 4 bases to trimming and J lost 3 bases, with 16 bases between them. CDR3 length: 15 amino acids. DNA for the CDR3: TGTGCCAGCAGCCCCCTAGACAGGTCCCACTATGGCTACACCTTC. It translates to CASSPLDRSHYGYTF.

The chain is built from TRBV2 and TRBJ2-6; no clear D. This CDR3 spans 15 amino acids. The germline V gene encodes CDR1 SNHLY and CDR2 FYNNEI. V was clipped by 2 bases and J by 2 bases, with 7 bases between them. CDR3 nucleotides: TGTGCCAGCAGTGAACATGGGACTGGGGCCAACGTCCTGACTTTC. This translates into CASSEHGTGANVLTF.

J is TRBJ2-1 and V is TRBV12-3 or TRBV12-4; tentatively, D is TRBD1 or TRBD2 (5 bases each). Trimming pared 6 bases from V and 6 bases from J, leaving 12 bases between. This CDR3 has 13 amino acids. DNA of the CDR3: TGTGCCAGCAGCCGACCGGGGCCCAATGAGCAGTTCTTC. This encodes CASSRPGPNEQFF.

The V gene is TRBV19, the J gene TRBJ2-5; 7 bases match TRBD1. Trimming cost V 3 bases and J 11 bases; bases outside gene matches: 15. The CDR3 has 15 amino acids. Germline loops: CDR1 LNHDA, CDR2 SQIVND (reference sequence). The DNA of the CDR3 is TGTGCCAGTAGTATTCGAGGGGGCGGAAGGAATGAGCAGTACTTC. Protein product: CASSIRGGGRNEQYF.

Turning to this clonotype: Because it lacks the conserved phenylalanine or tryptophan at the end, this CDR3 is likely a read error. The chain combines TRBV6-5 with TRBJ2-3; 12 nucleotides agree with TRBD2. Germline V gene sequence: CDR1 MNHEY, CDR2 SVGAGI. The CDR3 is 16 residues long. The ends lost 4 bases at V and 2 bases at J; junction bases unmatched: 4. The CDR3 protein is CASSFGLAGLTDTQYL. Here the CDR3 DNA reads TGTGCCAGCAGTTTCGGACTAGCGGGGCTCACAGATACGCAGTATTTG.

The chain recombines TRBV11-2 with TRBJ2-5; 7 bases map to TRBD1. CDR1 is SGHAT, CDR2 FQNNGV, per germline. V was pared by 3 bases and J by 2 bases, with 6 bases of the junction left unmatched. The CDR3 length is 15 residues. As DNA, the CDR3 is TGTGCCAGCAGCTTCACCGGGACAGCACAAGAGACCCAGTACTTC. It specifies CASSFTGTAQETQYF.

The chain uses TRBV11-2 and TRBJ2-5; D could derive from TRBD1 or TRBD2 (5 bases each). Germline CDR1 is SGHAT and CDR2 is FQNNGV. This CDR3 has 15 residues. The V and J ends lost 0 bases and 11 bases respectively, with 19 bases between them. The CDR3 loop is CASSLERDGYNEQYF. CDR3 nucleotides: TGTGCCAGCAGCTTAGAGAGGGACGGCTACAATGAGCAGTACTTC.

The chain has TRBV12-3 or TRBV12-4 and TRBJ1-2; TRBD1 aligns across 9 bases. Trimming cost V 6 bases and J 8 bases; bases outside gene matches: 10. The CDR3 is made up of 14 amino acids. CDR3: CASRVTGGAGGYTF. CDR3 DNA sequence: TGTGCCAGCAGGGTCACAGGGGGCGCGGGAGGCTACACCTTC.

This clonotype is a singleton in its sample. The J gene is TRBJ2-6, the V gene TRBV29-1; D gene unclear. The CDR3 covers 12 residues. Germline V lookup: CDR1 SQVTM, CDR2 ANQGSEA. V was clipped by 5 bases and J by 2 bases, with 4 bases between them. This CDR3 reads CSVRPGANVLTF. CDR3 bases: TGCAGCGTTCGACCTGGGGCCAACGTCCTGACTTTC.

Regarding this clonotype: Mismatch with germline at one junction end may stem from a read error. J is TRBJ2-6 and V is TRBV9; D call uncertain. Germline CDR1 SGDLS, CDR2 YYNGEE. CDR3 length: 16 amino acids. The CDR3 loop is CAGSVGPPSGANVLTF. The DNA for the CDR3 is TGTGCCGGCAGCGTGGGTCCACCCTCTGGGGCCAACGTCCTGACTTTC.

This clonotype was observed a handful of times. The gene calls are TRBV24-1 and TRBJ2-5, with D uncertain. This CDR3 comprises 15 residues. Trimming removed 4 bases at V and 2 bases at J, with 13 bases between. Germline values: CDR1 KGHDR, CDR2 SFDVKD. The CDR3 reads CATSDSSGSQETQYF. The CDR3 DNA reads as TGTGCCACCAGTGACTCCTCTGGCTCGCAAGAGACCCAGTACTTC.

The chain recombines TRBV5-6 with TRBJ1-2; possibly TRBD1 for D (5 bases). The CDR3 has 13 residues. V was shortened by 4 bases and J by 4 bases, with 11 bases between the two germline ends. The germline V gene encodes CDR1 SGHDT and CDR2 YYEEEE. The CDR3 sequence: CASSHTDSYGYTF. CDR3 DNA sequence: TGTGCCAGCAGCCACACCGACAGCTATGGCTACACCTTC.

The gene calls are TRBV5-8 and TRBJ2-5; no clear D gene. V dropped 4 bases and J dropped 2 bases, with 21 bases sitting between them. CDR3 size: 17 residues. Germline lookup yields CDR1 SGHTS and CDR2 YDEGEE. The CDR3 reads CASSARRLGPEQETQYF. DNA of the CDR3: TGTGCCAGCAGCGCAAGAAGGCTGGGCCCGGAGCAAGAGACCCAGTACTTC.

This rearrangement joins TRBV5-1 to TRBJ1-2; TRBD1 agrees at 7 bases. CDR1 and CDR2 (germline): SGHRS, YFSETQ. This CDR3 region has 13 residues. Trimming cost V 4 bases and J 8 bases; bases outside gene matches: 8. CDR3 sequence: CASSPTGDQGYTF. The DNA of the CDR3 is TGCGCCAGCAGCCCCACAGGGGATCAGGGCTACACCTTC. The whole variable domain, filled in from reference TRBV5-1 and TRBJ1-2, reads KAGVTQTPRYLIKTRGQQVTLSCSPISGHRSVSWYQQTPGQGLQFLFEYFSETQRNKGNFPGRFSGRQFSNSRSEMNVSTLELGDSALYLCASSPTGDQGYTFGSGTRLTVV.

The chain couples TRBV3-1 to TRBJ1-6; 9 nucleotides match TRBD1. Trimming took 1 base from V and 9 from J; bases not matched to a gene: 7. CDR3 length equals 16 residues. Per the germline V gene, CDR1 is LGHDT and CDR2 is YNNKEL (reference sequence). In DNA, the CDR3 is TGTGCCAGCAGCCAAGCCCAAGGACAGGGGAGTTCACCCCTCCACTTT. The encoded protein is CASSQAQGQGSSPLHF.

J is TRBJ2-3 and V is TRBV6-2 or TRBV6-3; TRBD2 is a possible D gene (6 bases). V lost 5 bases and J 1 base, leaving 13 bases between the germline ends. The germline CDR1 and CDR2 sequences are MNHEY and SVGEGT. The CDR3 runs to 15 residues. CDR3 region: CASSPLARGTDTQYF. Here the CDR3 DNA reads TGTGCCAGCAGTCCCCTAGCGAGGGGCACAGATACGCAGTATTTT.

Concerning this clonotype: The junction does not match germline at one end; this may be a read error. The chain has TRBV11-3 and TRBJ2-5, with no clear D. Germline CDR1 reads SGHNT; CDR2 reads YENEEA. The CDR3 spans 13 residues. CDR3 in amino acids: CASSNYQQETQYF. The CDR3, as DNA: TGCGCCAGCAGTAACTACCAACAAGAGACCCAGTACTTC.

The rearrangement joins TRBV5-1 to TRBJ2-2; 8 nucleotides match TRBD1. The ends lost 3 bases at V and 7 bases at J; junction bases unmatched: 14. This CDR3 is built from 17 residues. Germline CDR1 is SGHRS and CDR2 is YFSETQ. CDR3 region: CASSWSRDRPQGGELFF. The CDR3 coding sequence is TGCGCCAGCAGCTGGTCCCGGGACAGGCCACAAGGCGGGGAGCTGTTTTTT. Together with reference TRBV5-1 and TRBJ2-2, the CDR3 gives the full variable domain: KAGVTQTPRYLIKTRGQQVTLSCSPISGHRSVSWYQQTPGQGLQFLFEYFSETQRNKGNFPGRFSGRQFSNSRSEMNVSTLELGDSALYLCASSWSRDRPQGGELFFGEGSRLTVL.

The rearrangement joins TRBV5-1 to TRBJ1-2; D may be TRBD1 (5 bases). The length of the CDR3 is 17 residues. V lost 0 bases and J lost 8, with 23 bases in between. Germline V gene data show CDR1 as SGHRS and CDR2 as YFSETQ. The CDR3 nucleotides read TGCGCCAGCAGCTTGGGACGTGGGGGTTCCCGCTCTGGGGGCTACACCTTC. It is translated as CASSLGRGGSRSGGYTF.

This clonotype came up once. V gene TRBV5-1 combines with J gene TRBJ1-5; possible D gene TRBD1, 5 bases. CDR3 length: 15 residues. Germline V gene sequence: CDR1 SGHRS, CDR2 YFSETQ. With 0 bases removed from V and 3 bases from J, the gap between germline ends came to 10 bases. The CDR3 region is CASSLGAGPNQPQHF. The CDR3 coding sequence is TGCGCCAGCAGCTTGGGGGCAGGGCCCAATCAGCCCCAGCATTTT.

The chain uses TRBV6-5 and TRBJ1-2; 9 bases fit TRBD1. Germline trimming cut 6 bases from V and 6 bases from J; bases unmatched to any gene: 8. The CDR3 length is 14 residues. The germline gives CDR1 MNHEY, CDR2 SVGAGI. CDR3 in DNA: TGTGCCAGCAGACCGGGACAGGGAGACGATGGCTACACCTTC. Translating it yields CASRPGQGDDGYTF.